The TCR beta chain described here comes from a study of shared clonotypes between healthy human individuals. This clone was found a few times. Its antigen is as yet unknown. At the deep level, the assay was run. Assay used: immunoSEQ multiplex PCR; TCRdb lists only in-frame clones, some missing. Altogether nearly 500,000 clones are present, about 82% being singletons, with the ten largest covering approximately 13%. Regarding the study as a whole: Sampling included only blood; tissue repertoires likely differ.

CDR3 length: 15 amino acids. From germline, CDR1 is MDHEN and CDR2 SYDVKM. The ends were cut back, 6 bases at V and 0 bases at J, with 12 bases in the middle. Sequenced material: PBMCs. The chain combines TRBV28 with TRBJ1-5; no clear D gene. The receptor was isolated from a woman aged 40-49 years in good health. Some clones in this sample may be carry-over from other donors' samples. CDR3 residues: CASSFSDYSNQPQHF. The CDR3 bases are TGTGCCAGCAGCTTCTCGGATTATAGCAATCAGCCCCAGCATTTT.